The present entry profiles one TCR beta chain with its context. Trimming pared 5 bases from V and 6 bases from J, leaving 14 bases between. The length of the CDR3 is 13 residues. Per germline, CDR1 SEHNR and CDR2 FQNEAQ (reference sequence). How the authors handled the data: Researchers report that nucleated cell counts were estimated from reference gene primer amplification. Profiled with immunoSEQ multiplex PCR; TCRdb holds only in-frame clones, not every one. V, J and clone size were drawn from that table, and D and trimming were deduced from the DNA. The sample yields approximately 300,000 clones, 80% to 90% seen once. This sample is part of a study of blood T cell repertoires in COVID-19. On the study more broadly: Researchers got acute and convalescent COVID-19 samples from the United States, Italy and Spain. PBMCs, B-cell-depleted T cells, or T cells provided the cDNA or gDNA that made up the material.

The sequenced sample was peripheral blood. The source is a man aged 18 to 30 who had recovered from COVID-19. V is TRBV7-9 and J is TRBJ2-7; the D is unclear. The CDR3 DNA is TGTGCCAGCAGCGCCGGTAATGGTCGCGAGCAGTACTTC. Translation gives CASSAGNGREQYF. The variable domain in full, completed from reference TRBV7-9 and TRBJ2-7, reads DTGVSQNPRHKITKRGQNVTFRCDPISEHNRLYWYRQTLGQGPEFLTYFQNEAQLEKSRLLSDRFSAERPKGSFSTLEIQRTEQGDSAMYLCASSAGNGREQYFGPGTRLTVT.